This T cell receptor (beta chain) was observed in a study of blood T cell repertoires in COVID-19. Study information: Whether acute or convalescent, the COVID-19 samples came from the United States, Italy and Spain. PBMCs, B-cell-depleted T cells, or T cells were the source of the cDNA or gDNA that made up the material.

Source study methods: Cell counts per sample came from amplifying reference gene primers. Some clones are missing from TCRdb's copy, which holds only in-frame ones; the method was immunoSEQ multiplex PCR. V and J calls and clone size are as listed in that table; D and trimming were resolved from the DNA. The table has more than 150,000 clones, 90% seen once. The V gene's germline CDR1 is MNHEY and CDR2 SMNVEV (reference sequence). V was pared by 4 bases and J by 5 bases, with 7 bases of the junction left unmatched. This CDR3 has 16 amino acids. Source material: peripheral blood. This clonotype was sampled from a man between 45 and 60 years old with acute or convalescent COVID-19. The chain uses TRBV27 and TRBJ2-2, with TRBD2 matching 10 bases. CDR3 sequence reads: CASSSIAGGHTGELFF. CDR3 DNA sequence: TGTGCCAGCAGTTCTATAGCGGGGGGTCATACCGGGGAGCTGTTTTTT.